The sequence of this TCR beta chain was determined in a study of beta chain features in type 1 diabetes. Study overall: Healthy donors and patients showed comparable age, gender and cell yields.

Each of the CD4+ naive, central memory, regulatory and stem cell-like memory populations was sorted via CD45RO/CCR7/CD25/CD127/CD95/CD27. Reverse transcription of all isolated RNA meant that expressed TCRB transcripts were sequenced. Clones were sequenced by immunoSEQ multiplex PCR, and TCRdb holds only the in-frame ones, with some missing. The table lists some 180,000 clones, around an eighth of them singletons. General study findings and limits: Diminished insertions and augmented deletions at VDJ junctions characterized type 1 diabetes patients.

Germline V gives CDR1 SNHLY, CDR2 FYNNEI. The CDR3 totals 15 residues. V was shortened by 0 bases and J by 5 bases, with 13 bases between the two germline ends. Of note for this clone: Its antigen is undetermined.

Specimen: central memory CD4+ T cells from blood. This clonotype originated in a woman aged 18-35 years in good health. The V gene is TRBV2, the J gene TRBJ2-5; a weak D match, TRBD2 (6 bases). Here the CDR3 reads CASSEALGRGETQYF. In DNA, the CDR3 is TGTGCCAGCAGTGAAGCCTTAGGCCGGGGGGAGACCCAGTACTTC. The variable domain in full, with the rest retrieved from reference TRBV2 and TRBJ2-5, is EPEVTQTPSHQVTQMGQEVILRCVPISNHLYFYWYRQILGQKVEFLVSFYNNEISEKSEIFDDQFSVERPDGSNFTLKIRSTKLEDSAMYFCASSEALGRGETQYFGPGTRLLVL.